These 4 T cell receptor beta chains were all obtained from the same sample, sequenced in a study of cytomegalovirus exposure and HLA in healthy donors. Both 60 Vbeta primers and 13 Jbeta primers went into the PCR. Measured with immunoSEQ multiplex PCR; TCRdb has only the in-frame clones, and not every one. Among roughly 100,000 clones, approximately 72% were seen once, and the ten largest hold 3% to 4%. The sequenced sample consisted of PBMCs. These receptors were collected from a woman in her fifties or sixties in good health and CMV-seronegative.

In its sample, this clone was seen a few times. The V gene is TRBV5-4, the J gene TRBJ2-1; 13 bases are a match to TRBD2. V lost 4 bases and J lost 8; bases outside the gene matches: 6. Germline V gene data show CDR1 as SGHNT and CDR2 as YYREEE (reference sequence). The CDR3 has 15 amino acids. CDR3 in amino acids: CASSHGTSGMYEQFF. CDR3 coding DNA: TGTGCCAGCAGCCACGGGACTAGCGGGATGTATGAGCAGTTCTTC.

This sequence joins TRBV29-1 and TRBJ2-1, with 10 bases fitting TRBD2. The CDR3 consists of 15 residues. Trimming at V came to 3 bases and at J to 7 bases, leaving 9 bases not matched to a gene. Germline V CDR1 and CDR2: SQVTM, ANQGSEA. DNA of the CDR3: TGCAGCGTTGAGAGAGGGACTAGCGCTCCGAATGAGCAGTTCTTC. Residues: CSVERGTSAPNEQFF.

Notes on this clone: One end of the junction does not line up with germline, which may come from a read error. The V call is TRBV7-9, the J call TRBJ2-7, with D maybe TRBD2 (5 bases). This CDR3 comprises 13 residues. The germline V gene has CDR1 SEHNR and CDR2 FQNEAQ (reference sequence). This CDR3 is CSSSLGSNYEQYF. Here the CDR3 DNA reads TGTTCCAGCAGCTTAGGGAGCAACTACGAGCAGTACTTC.

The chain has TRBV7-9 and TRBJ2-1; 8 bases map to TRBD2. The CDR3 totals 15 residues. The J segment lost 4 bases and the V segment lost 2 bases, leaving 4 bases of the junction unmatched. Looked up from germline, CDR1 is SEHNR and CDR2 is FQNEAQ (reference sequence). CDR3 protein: CASSLRAGAYNEQFF. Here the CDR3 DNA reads TGTGCCAGCAGCTTAAGAGCGGGAGCTTACAATGAGCAGTTCTTC.